A selection of T cell receptor beta chains follows, all from one sample in a study of vaccination and CD4 T cells after COVID-19. These receptors are not linked to any known antigen. In TCRdb, the PCR reads were re-called with MiXCR into one record per CDR3 protein. The table shows around 8,100 distinct CDR3 sequences, with about 20% occurring only once. Sequencing was performed on CD4+ T cells from blood, cultured in vitro, taken after SARS-CoV-2 vaccination. Every receptor here comes from a human donor who had recovered from COVID-19. Each CDR3 is given with its conserved first and last residue. Fields, in order: D gene, J gene, V gene, clone size, CDR3 protein, CDR3 DNA. D genes are given only for firm matches. For some rows the clone size is stated as once, few or many, or as a class when expanded; others skip it.

>-|TRBJ1-5|TRBV7-8|medium-sized
CASSTSTAGANQPQHF
TGTGCCAGCAGCACATCGACAGCGGGGGCGAATCAGCCCCAGCATTTT
>-|TRBJ2-2|TRBV4-1|-
CASSQKQGAANGGELFF
TGCGCCAGCAGCCAAAAGCAAGGGGCTGCCAATGGCGGGGAGCTGTTTTTT
>-|TRBJ2-7|TRBV20-1|few
CSARAGSLREQYF
TGCAGTGCTAGGGCGGGGTCCCTCCGCGAGCAGTACTTC
>TRBD2|TRBJ2-4|TRBV7-8|-
CASSSLTSGRDIQYF
TGTGCCAGCAGCTCTCTGACTAGCGGGAGGGACATTCAGTACTTC
>TRBD1|TRBJ2-7|TRBV4-1|few
CASSRSHRDRVSRSYEQYF
TGCGCCAGCAGCCGCTCCCACCGGGACAGGGTAAGTAGGTCCTACGAGCAGTACTTC
>-|TRBJ2-2|TRBV7-2|-
CASSSELIRILNTGELFF
TGTGCCAGCAGCTCCGAACTGATCAGGATCCTGAACACCGGGGAGCTGTTTTTT
>-|TRBJ2-2|TRBV27|once
CASSLSGADTGELFF
TGTGCCAGCAGTTTATCCGGGGCGGACACCGGGGAGCTGTTTTTT
>TRBD2|TRBJ2-5|TRBV28|few
CASSAPSGTSGGAETQYF
TGTGCCAGCAGCGCTCCTTCCGGGACTAGCGGGGGGGCCGAGACCCAGTACTTC
>TRBD1|TRBJ2-3|TRBV27|-
CASSRLGQGTDTQYF
TGTGCCAGCAGTCGACTGGGACAGGGCACAGATACGCAGTATTTT
>-|TRBJ2-2|TRBV6-4|-
CASSPEGGPGTGELFF
TGTGCCAGCAGCCCCGAGGGAGGACCAGGCACCGGGGAGCTGTTTTTT
>-|TRBJ2-7|TRBV19|-
CASSIDEQYF
TGTGCCAGTAGTATAGACGAGCAGTACTTC
>-|TRBJ1-1|TRBV4-3|few
CASSHKGGETEAFF
TGCGCCAGCAGCCATAAGGGAGGGGAGACTGAAGCTTTCTTT
>-|TRBJ1-6|TRBV2|-
CASGGGALGSNNSPLHF
TGTGCCAGCGGCGGGGGGGCCCTGGGGTCGAATAATTCACCCCTCCACTTT
>TRBD2|TRBJ2-1|TRBV6-1|-
CASSQGLAVTYNEQFF
TGTGCCAGCAGCCAAGGGCTAGCGGTAACCTACAATGAGCAGTTCTTC
>-|TRBJ2-5|TRBV11-2|-
CASSLVSGETQYF
TGTGCCAGCAGCTTAGTTTCCGGGGAGACCCAGTACTTC
>-|TRBJ2-6|TRBV6-4|-
CASSDSSSGANVLTF
TGTGCCAGCAGTGACTCGAGCTCTGGGGCCAACGTCCTGACTTTC
>-|TRBJ2-4|TRBV6-1|few
CASSALTRDSKNIQYF
TGTGCCAGCAGTGCCCTGACGAGGGATAGTAAAAACATTCAGTACTTC
>-|TRBJ1-2|TRBV20-1|many
CSARKDTTYGYTF
TGCAGTGCTAGGAAAGACACGACCTATGGCTACACCTTC
>TRBD1|TRBJ1-2|TRBV20-1|medium-sized
CSVTTGVYGYTF
TGCAGTGTTACCACAGGGGTCTATGGCTACACCTTC
>TRBD1|TRBJ2-7|TRBV5-4|-
CASSLQGAYEQYF
TGTGCCAGCAGCTTGCAGGGGGCCTACGAGCAGTACTTC
>TRBD1|TRBJ1-6|TRBV6-1|medium-sized
CASSPGQGTNSPLHF
TGTGCCAGCAGCCCCGGACAGGGGACCAATTCACCCCTCCACTTT
>-|TRBJ2-7|TRBV5-4|few
CASSVPASEQYF
TGTGCCAGCAGCGTCCCTGCGAGCGAGCAGTACTTC
>-|TRBJ2-5|TRBV11-3|-
CASSLETGGETQYF
TGTGCCAGCAGCTTAGAAACGGGGGGCGAGACCCAGTACTTC
>TRBD2|TRBJ2-1|TRBV20-1|few
CSARGEGVKAGGSYNEQFF
TGCAGTGCTAGAGGGGAGGGGGTTAAGGCGGGAGGGTCCTACAATGAGCAGTTCTTC
>-|TRBJ1-2|TRBV20-1|few
CSPDSENNYGYTF
TGCAGCCCCGACAGCGAAAATAACTATGGCTACACCTTC
>-|TRBJ2-7|TRBV24-1|-
CATSDGVNSGGGEQYF
TGTGCCACCAGTGATGGGGTTAATAGCGGAGGTGGAGAGCAGTACTTC
>TRBD1|TRBJ1-1|TRBV28|few
CASSPLGQSTEAFF
TGTGCCAGCAGTCCGCTGGGACAGTCCACTGAAGCTTTCTTT
>TRBD2|TRBJ2-1|TRBV4-2|-
CASSQVGLAGGAEQFF
TGTGCCAGCAGCCAAGTCGGACTAGCGGGAGGCGCTGAGCAGTTCTTC
>-|TRBJ2-3|TRBV20-1|large
CSARGQGGSTDTQYF
TGCAGTGCTAGAGGGCAGGGGGGGTCCACAGATACGCAGTATTTT
>-|TRBJ2-5|TRBV6-5|many
CASSYGAGRGQETQYF
TGTGCCAGCAGTTACGGGGCAGGTCGAGGACAAGAGACCCAGTACTTC
>TRBD2|TRBJ2-3|TRBV4-3|-
CASSRLSSGGVTQYF
TGCGCCAGCAGCCGGCTATCTAGCGGGGGCGTTACGCAGTATTTT
>-|TRBJ2-2|TRBV27|-
CASSLQVQTGELFF
TGTGCCAGCAGTCTACAGGTCCAGACCGGGGAGCTGTTTTTT
>-|TRBJ1-1|TRBV6-5|-
CASSYGPEKTMNTEAFF
TGTGCCAGCAGTTACGGACCAGAAAAGACTATGAACACTGAAGCTTTCTTT
>TRBD2|TRBJ2-1|TRBV4-3|medium-sized
CASSRGLAAGPGQFF
TGCGCCAGCAGCCGTGGACTAGCGGCCGGTCCAGGGCAGTTCTTC
>TRBD1|TRBJ1-5|TRBV6-1|-
CASRVQGGRNQPQHF
TGTGCCAGCAGGGTCCAGGGGGGTAGAAATCAGCCCCAGCATTTT
>TRBD2|TRBJ2-1|TRBV6-1|few
CASSRRLAGVDNEQFF
TGTGCCAGCAGCCGACGACTAGCGGGAGTAGACAATGAGCAGTTCTTC
>TRBD2|TRBJ2-2|TRBV6-1|few
CASSVRLAGSTGELFF
TGTGCCAGCAGTGTCCGACTAGCGGGGAGCACCGGGGAGCTGTTTTTT
>-|TRBJ1-5|TRBV7-6|medium-sized
CASSLSENQPQHF
TGTGCCAGCAGCTTATCGGAAAATCAGCCCCAGCATTTT
>-|TRBJ1-2|TRBV7-9|-
CASSPWDTSNYGYTF
TGTGCCAGCAGCCCTTGGGACACCTCTAACTATGGCTACACCTTC
>-|TRBJ1-1|TRBV6-1|-
CASAMGDTGTTEAFF
TGTGCCAGCGCCATGGGGGACACAGGGACCACTGAAGCTTTCTTT
>-|TRBJ1-5|TRBV11-2|many
CASSLDRGRGQPQHF
TGTGCCAGCAGCTTAGATCGGGGCAGGGGTCAGCCCCAGCATTTT